These T cell receptor beta chains were read from a single sample in a study of shared clonotypes between healthy human individuals. Assay used: immunoSEQ multiplex PCR; TCRdb lists only in-frame clones, some missing. The table includes hundreds of thousands of clones, approximately 96% detected once. Specimen: naive CD8+ T cells sorted from blood. Receptors originate from a woman aged 25-40 years in good health. The CDR3 runs from the conserved cysteine through the conserved F or W. Fields, in order: J gene, clone size, D gene, V gene, CDR3 DNA, CDR3 protein. A D gene is named only where the DNA matches it firmly. Where a row states a size, it is once, few, many or the class of an expanded clone; other rows omit it.

J gene: TRBJ2-7
clone size: .
D gene: TRBD2
V gene: TRBV19
CDR3 DNA: TGTGCCAGTAGTCCCTTCACTAGCGGAACCTACGAGCAGTACTTC
CDR3 protein: CASSPFTSGTYEQYF

J gene: TRBJ2-3
clone size: .
D gene: .
V gene: TRBV9
CDR3 DNA: TGTGCCAGCAGCCCTCAAAGAGGGGATACGCAGTATTTT
CDR3 protein: CASSPQRGDTQYF

J gene: TRBJ2-1
clone size: .
D gene: .
V gene: TRBV19
CDR3 DNA: TGTGCCAGTAGTATACAGGGGACCTACAATGAGCAGTTCTTC
CDR3 protein: CASSIQGTYNEQFF

J gene: TRBJ2-2
clone size: .
D gene: .
V gene: TRBV7-9
CDR3 DNA: TGTGCCAGCAGCTTTGGTCGGGCGGCGAACACCGGGGAGCTGTTTTTT
CDR3 protein: CASSFGRAANTGELFF

J gene: TRBJ2-1
clone size: .
D gene: TRBD1
V gene: TRBV28
CDR3 DNA: TGTGCCAGCAGTCTCCGGGACAGGGGGTTAAGCTCCTACAATGAGCAGTTCTTC
CDR3 protein: CASSLRDRGLSSYNEQFF

J gene: TRBJ2-1
clone size: .
D gene: TRBD2
V gene: TRBV29-1
CDR3 DNA: TGCAGCGTTCGGACTAGCGGGAGTTGGCGTGAGCAGTTCTTC
CDR3 protein: CSVRTSGSWREQFF

J gene: TRBJ2-5
clone size: .
D gene: TRBD2
V gene: TRBV9
CDR3 DNA: TGTGCCAGCAGCGCCGGGACTACGCTACCGCAAGAGACCCAGTACTTC
CDR3 protein: CASSAGTTLPQETQYF

J gene: TRBJ1-2
clone size: .
D gene: .
V gene: TRBV4-2
CDR3 DNA: TGTGCCAGCAGCCAAAACCCCGACAGTAACTATGGCTACACCTTC
CDR3 protein: CASSQNPDSNYGYTF

J gene: TRBJ2-3
clone size: once
D gene: .
V gene: TRBV11-2
CDR3 DNA: TGTGCCAGCAGCTCCCTCCGCCAGACAGAGACCACAGATACGCAGTATTTT
CDR3 protein: CASSSLRQTETTDTQYF

J gene: TRBJ2-7
clone size: .
D gene: TRBD2
V gene: TRBV4-1
CDR3 DNA: TGCGCCAGCAGCCACGTCGGGGGGGGGTACGAGCAGTACTTC
CDR3 protein: CASSHVGGGYEQYF

J gene: TRBJ1-5
clone size: .
D gene: .
V gene: TRBV7-8
CDR3 DNA: TGTGCCAGCAGCCCTCAGGTCGGGGCTCGACAGCCCCAGCATTTT
CDR3 protein: CASSPQVGARQPQHF

J gene: TRBJ2-4
clone size: .
D gene: .
V gene: TRBV30
CDR3 DNA: TGTGCCTGGACTCCCCTCCCAGGGATCGACGGAGCCAAAAACATTCAGTACTTC
CDR3 protein: CAWTPLPGIDGAKNIQYF

J gene: TRBJ2-7
clone size: .
D gene: .
V gene: TRBV5-4
CDR3 DNA: TGTGCCAGCAGCTTGGAAAGCGGGCGCTCCTACGAGCAGTACTTC
CDR3 protein: CASSLESGRSYEQYF

J gene: TRBJ2-1
clone size: .
D gene: .
V gene: TRBV27
CDR3 DNA: TGTGCCAGCATCTCGGGCCCCCTTAATGAGCAGTTCTTC
CDR3 protein: CASISGPLNEQFF

J gene: TRBJ1-2
clone size: .
D gene: .
V gene: TRBV28
CDR3 DNA: TGTGCCAGCAGTTCCGAAAACTATGGCTACACCTTC
CDR3 protein: CASSSENYGYTF

J gene: TRBJ2-7
clone size: .
D gene: .
V gene: TRBV6-5
CDR3 DNA: TGTGCCAGCAGGGGAGTAGGGAGTGCCCCCTACGAGCAGTACTTC
CDR3 protein: CASRGVGSAPYEQYF

J gene: TRBJ2-7
clone size: .
D gene: TRBD2
V gene: TRBV28
CDR3 DNA: TGTGCCAGCAGTAGACTAGCGGAGACCGAGCAGTACTTC
CDR3 protein: CASSRLAETEQYF

J gene: TRBJ2-5
clone size: .
D gene: .
V gene: TRBV30
CDR3 DNA: TGTGCCTGGAGAGGGTTAGAAGAGACCCAGTACTTC
CDR3 protein: CAWRGLEETQYF

J gene: TRBJ2-7
clone size: .
D gene: TRBD2
V gene: TRBV27
CDR3 DNA: TGTGCCAGCTCAATTGGGACTACTATCTACGAGCAGTACTTC
CDR3 protein: CASSIGTTIYEQYF

J gene: TRBJ1-2
clone size: .
D gene: .
V gene: TRBV28
CDR3 DNA: TGTGCCAGCAGTTTAATACGGGCCGTCGGCACCTTC
CDR3 protein: CASSLIRAVGTF

J gene: TRBJ1-2
clone size: .
D gene: .
V gene: TRBV5-1
CDR3 DNA: TGCGCCAGCAGCTTGGAAGGTGGACAGCTACTCTATGGCTACACCTTC
CDR3 protein: CASSLEGGQLLYGYTF

J gene: TRBJ2-4
clone size: once
D gene: .
V gene: TRBV27
CDR3 DNA: TGTGCCAGCAGCTCGCCCGCCGCAGGGCTAATTCAGTACTTC
CDR3 protein: CASSSPAAGLIQYF

J gene: TRBJ1-5
clone size: .
D gene: .
V gene: TRBV28
CDR3 DNA: TGTGCCAGCAGTTTCTCTGGACAGTTCAATCAGCCCCAGCATTTT
CDR3 protein: CASSFSGQFNQPQHF

J gene: TRBJ2-7
clone size: .
D gene: TRBD2
V gene: TRBV28
CDR3 DNA: TGTGCCAGCAGTTTACTTAGCGGGAGGGCCCATTACGAGCAGTACTTC
CDR3 protein: CASSLLSGRAHYEQYF

J gene: TRBJ2-7
clone size: .
D gene: TRBD1
V gene: TRBV4-1
CDR3 DNA: TGCGCCAGCAGCCCCAGGACAGGGGGCGCCTACGAGCAGTACTTC
CDR3 protein: CASSPRTGGAYEQYF

J gene: TRBJ2-5
clone size: .
D gene: .
V gene: TRBV9
CDR3 DNA: TGTGCCAGCAGCGGATCCTACAACCAAGAGACCCAGTACTTC
CDR3 protein: CASSGSYNQETQYF

J gene: TRBJ2-5
clone size: .
D gene: .
V gene: TRBV28
CDR3 DNA: TGTGCCAGCAGTTTGGGGCGTAGACAAGAGACCCAGTACTTC
CDR3 protein: CASSLGRRQETQYF

J gene: TRBJ1-4
clone size: .
D gene: .
V gene: TRBV5-1
CDR3 DNA: TGCGCCAGCAGCCCGGACAGAAGATCAACTAATGAAAAACTGTTTTTT
CDR3 protein: CASSPDRRSTNEKLFF

J gene: TRBJ2-2
clone size: .
D gene: .
V gene: TRBV7-9
CDR3 DNA: TGTGCCAGCAGCTTAGTCCGGGGTGTCGGGGAGCTGTTTTTT
CDR3 protein: CASSLVRGVGELFF

J gene: TRBJ2-7
clone size: .
D gene: TRBD2
V gene: TRBV28
CDR3 DNA: TGTGCCAGCAGCCAACTGTCGACTAGCGGGAGTTACGAGCAGTACTTC
CDR3 protein: CASSQLSTSGSYEQYF

J gene: TRBJ1-5
clone size: .
D gene: .
V gene: TRBV19
CDR3 DNA: TGTGCCAGTAGTATAGATGACTATAGCAATCAGCCCCAGCATTTT
CDR3 protein: CASSIDDYSNQPQHF

J gene: TRBJ2-7
clone size: .
D gene: .
V gene: TRBV7-9
CDR3 DNA: TGTGCCAGCAGCGAACCAGGACAGCCCGAGCAGTACTTC
CDR3 protein: CASSEPGQPEQYF

J gene: TRBJ1-1
clone size: .
D gene: .
V gene: TRBV10-2
CDR3 DNA: TGCGCCAGCAGTGAAAGCAAGATGAACACTGAAGCTTTCTTT
CDR3 protein: CASSESKMNTEAFF

J gene: TRBJ2-1
clone size: .
D gene: TRBD2
V gene: TRBV9
CDR3 DNA: TGTGCCAGTGGACTAGCGGGAGGTCTAAGCTCCTACAATGAGCAGTTCTTC
CDR3 protein: CASGLAGGLSSYNEQFF

J gene: TRBJ1-2
clone size: .
D gene: TRBD1
V gene: TRBV13
CDR3 DNA: TGTGCCAGCAGCTTACTTCTCCCAACTCCCGGGACAGGGTATGGCTACACCTTC
CDR3 protein: CASSLLLPTPGTGYGYTF

J gene: TRBJ1-1
clone size: .
D gene: TRBD1
V gene: TRBV6-1
CDR3 DNA: TGTGCCAGCAGTGAACGAGGACAGGTGGGCGCTGAAGCTTTCTTT
CDR3 protein: CASSERGQVGAEAFF

J gene: TRBJ2-1
clone size: .
D gene: .
V gene: TRBV2
CDR3 DNA: TGTGCCAGCAGTGAAGTGCTAGCGCCGGTTCTTGAGCAGTTCTTC
CDR3 protein: CASSEVLAPVLEQFF

J gene: TRBJ2-1
clone size: .
D gene: .
V gene: TRBV5-1
CDR3 DNA: TGCGCCAGCAGCGCCGGGACCAACTACAATGAGCAGTTCTTC
CDR3 protein: CASSAGTNYNEQFF

J gene: TRBJ1-4
clone size: .
D gene: TRBD1
V gene: TRBV29-1
CDR3 DNA: TGCAGCGTTCTCGGGACAGGGGGTGAAAAACTGTTTTTT
CDR3 protein: CSVLGTGGEKLFF

J gene: TRBJ1-1
clone size: .
D gene: .
V gene: TRBV28
CDR3 DNA: TGTGCCAGCAGCCCGCCAGGTGTTAACACTGAAGCTTTCTTT
CDR3 protein: CASSPPGVNTEAFF

J gene: TRBJ2-1
clone size: .
D gene: .
V gene: TRBV2
CDR3 DNA: TGTGCCAGCACGGGGGGCTCTGAGCAGTTCTTC
CDR3 protein: CASTGGSEQFF

J gene: TRBJ1-5
clone size: .
D gene: .
V gene: TRBV2
CDR3 DNA: TGTGCCAGCAGTGCGGGGGATGAGGGCAATCAGCCCCAGCATTTT
CDR3 protein: CASSAGDEGNQPQHF

J gene: TRBJ1-2
clone size: once
D gene: TRBD1
V gene: TRBV4-1
CDR3 DNA: TGCGCCAGCAGCCAAGATGGACAGGGCCAACTCGGCTACACCTTC
CDR3 protein: CASSQDGQGQLGYTF

J gene: TRBJ2-4
clone size: .
D gene: .
V gene: TRBV9
CDR3 DNA: TGTGCCAGCAGCGCACCTAGCGTCATTCAGTACTTC
CDR3 protein: CASSAPSVIQYF

J gene: TRBJ1-1
clone size: .
D gene: .
V gene: TRBV4-1
CDR3 DNA: TGCGCCAGCAGCCAAGCCCAGGTCATGAACACTGAAGCTTTCTTT
CDR3 protein: CASSQAQVMNTEAFF

J gene: TRBJ2-2
clone size: .
D gene: .
V gene: TRBV25-1
CDR3 DNA: TGTGCCAGCAGTCCTCAAGGATCTAACACCGGGGAGCTGTTTTTT
CDR3 protein: CASSPQGSNTGELFF

J gene: TRBJ1-1
clone size: few
D gene: TRBD1
V gene: TRBV2
CDR3 DNA: TGTGCCAGCAGGACAGGGTCGTTGGCTTTCTTT
CDR3 protein: CASRTGSLAFF

J gene: TRBJ2-7
clone size: .
D gene: .
V gene: TRBV7-7
CDR3 DNA: TGTGCCAGCAGCTTACGGGTCGGGTACGAGCAGTACTTC
CDR3 protein: CASSLRVGYEQYF

J gene: TRBJ2-7
clone size: .
D gene: TRBD1
V gene: TRBV11-2
CDR3 DNA: TGTGCCACCCAGCATGGGACAGAACACGAGCAGTACTTC
CDR3 protein: CATQHGTEHEQYF

J gene: TRBJ1-5
clone size: .
D gene: .
V gene: TRBV4-1
CDR3 DNA: TGCGCCAGCAGCCAAGATGAGACAGGAATGGGTCAGCCCCAGCATTTT
CDR3 protein: CASSQDETGMGQPQHF

J gene: TRBJ2-7
clone size: .
D gene: .
V gene: TRBV28
CDR3 DNA: TGTGCCAGCAGTTACCTGGGGATGAACTACGAGCAGTACTTC
CDR3 protein: CASSYLGMNYEQYF

J gene: TRBJ2-1
clone size: few
D gene: TRBD2
V gene: TRBV10-3
CDR3 DNA: TGTGCCATCAGCGGGCGACTAGCGGCTAATGAGCAGTTCTTC
CDR3 protein: CAISGRLAANEQFF

J gene: TRBJ2-3
clone size: .
D gene: .
V gene: TRBV6-6
CDR3 DNA: TGTGCCAGCACGGACAGCACAGATACGCAGTATTTT
CDR3 protein: CASTDSTDTQYF

J gene: TRBJ2-1
clone size: .
D gene: .
V gene: TRBV27
CDR3 DNA: TGTGCCAGCAGTTTAGAAGGGGCGGACAATGAGCAGTTCTTC
CDR3 protein: CASSLEGADNEQFF

J gene: TRBJ2-3
clone size: .
D gene: TRBD2
V gene: TRBV28
CDR3 DNA: TGTGCCACCAGACTAGCGGGAGAGGCAGATACGCAGTATTTT
CDR3 protein: CATRLAGEADTQYF

J gene: TRBJ2-7
clone size: .
D gene: TRBD1
V gene: TRBV13
CDR3 DNA: TGTGCCAGCAGCCGTGGGACAGGGGGCCCCTACGAGCAGTACTTC
CDR3 protein: CASSRGTGGPYEQYF

J gene: TRBJ2-5
clone size: .
D gene: TRBD1
V gene: TRBV5-6
CDR3 DNA: TGTGCCAGCAGCTTATGGGACAGGGGATTCGAGACCCAGTACTTC
CDR3 protein: CASSLWDRGFETQYF

J gene: TRBJ2-1
clone size: .
D gene: TRBD2
V gene: TRBV19
CDR3 DNA: TGTGCCAGTAGTATGGGGGCGGGAGGGCCGTTAAATGAGCAGTTCTTC
CDR3 protein: CASSMGAGGPLNEQFF

J gene: TRBJ2-5
clone size: .
D gene: .
V gene: TRBV28
CDR3 DNA: TGTGCCAGCAGCCGGCAGGGGGAGACCCAGTACTTC
CDR3 protein: CASSRQGETQYF

J gene: TRBJ1-1
clone size: .
D gene: .
V gene: TRBV7-9
CDR3 DNA: TGTGCCAGCAGCTTAAAAGCCTACACTGAAGCTTTCTTT
CDR3 protein: CASSLKAYTEAFF